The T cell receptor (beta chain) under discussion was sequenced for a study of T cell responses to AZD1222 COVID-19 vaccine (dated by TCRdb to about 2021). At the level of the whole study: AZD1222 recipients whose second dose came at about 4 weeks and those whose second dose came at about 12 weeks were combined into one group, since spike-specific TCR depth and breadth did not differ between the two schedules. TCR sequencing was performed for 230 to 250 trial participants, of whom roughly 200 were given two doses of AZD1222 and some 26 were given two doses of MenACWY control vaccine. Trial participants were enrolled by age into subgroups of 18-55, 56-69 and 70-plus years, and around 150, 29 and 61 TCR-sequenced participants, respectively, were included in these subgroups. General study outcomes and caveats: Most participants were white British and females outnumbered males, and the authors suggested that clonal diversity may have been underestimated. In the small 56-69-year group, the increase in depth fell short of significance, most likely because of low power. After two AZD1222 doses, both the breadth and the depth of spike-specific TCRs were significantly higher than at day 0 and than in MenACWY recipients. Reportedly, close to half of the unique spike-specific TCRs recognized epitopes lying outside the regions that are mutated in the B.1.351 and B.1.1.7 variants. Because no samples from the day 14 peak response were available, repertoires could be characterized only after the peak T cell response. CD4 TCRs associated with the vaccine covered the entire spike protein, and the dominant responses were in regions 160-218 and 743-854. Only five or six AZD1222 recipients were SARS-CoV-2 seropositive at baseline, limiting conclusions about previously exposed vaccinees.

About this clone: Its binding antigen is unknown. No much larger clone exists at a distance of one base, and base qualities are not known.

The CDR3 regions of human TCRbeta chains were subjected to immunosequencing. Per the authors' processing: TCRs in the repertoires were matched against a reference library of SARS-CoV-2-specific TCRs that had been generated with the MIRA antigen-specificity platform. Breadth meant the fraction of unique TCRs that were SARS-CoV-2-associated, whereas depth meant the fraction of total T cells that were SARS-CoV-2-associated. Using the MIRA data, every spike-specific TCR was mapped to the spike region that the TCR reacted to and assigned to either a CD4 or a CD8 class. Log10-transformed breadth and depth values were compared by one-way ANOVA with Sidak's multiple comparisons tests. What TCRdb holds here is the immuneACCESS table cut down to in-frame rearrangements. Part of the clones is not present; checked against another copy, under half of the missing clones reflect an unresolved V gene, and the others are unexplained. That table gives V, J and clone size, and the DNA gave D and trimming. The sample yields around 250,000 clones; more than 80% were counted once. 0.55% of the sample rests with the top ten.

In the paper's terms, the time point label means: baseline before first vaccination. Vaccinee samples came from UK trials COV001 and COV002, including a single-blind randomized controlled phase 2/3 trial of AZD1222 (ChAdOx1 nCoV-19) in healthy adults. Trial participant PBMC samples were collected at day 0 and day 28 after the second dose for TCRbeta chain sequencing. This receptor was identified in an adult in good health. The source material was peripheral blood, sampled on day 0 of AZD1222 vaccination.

The DNA is TGCGCCAGCAGCTTTTCAGGGGGCGCTTCCGGGGAGCTGTTTTTT. It translates to CASSFSGGASGELFF. The V and J segments used are TRBV5-1 and TRBJ2-2; 8 junctional bases match TRBD1. Trimming removed 2 bases from V and 6 bases from J; the gene matches leave 6 bases unexplained. CDR1 and CDR2 were assigned from the germline V gene as SGHRS and YFSETQ. Its CDR3 holds 15 amino acids, cysteine through phenylalanine. Only the CDR3 region is kept as DNA, spanning 45 bases read in frame from base 1.